This TCR beta chain was recorded in a study of blood T cell repertoires in COVID-19. Trimming shortened V by 3 bases and J by 1 base, and 18 bases separated the two germline ends. The CDR3 is 17 amino acids. The germline gives CDR1 MNHEY, CDR2 SMNVEV (reference sequence). Sequencing was performed with immunoSEQ multiplex PCR; in TCRdb, only in-frame clones are kept and a portion is missing. The sample has about 360,000 clones, approximately 88% seen once. This sequence originates from a woman aged 40 to 50 with acute COVID-19. The source material was PBMCs or T cells enriched from blood (not recorded which). The rearrangement uses TRBV27 and TRBJ1-2; no clear D gene. The CDR3 nucleotides read TGTGCCAGCAGTTTGGTCGCCCGCGGAACCTTTAACTATGGCTACACCTTC. Translated, it gives CASSLVARGTFNYGYTF.